This T cell receptor (beta chain) stems from a study of blood T cell repertoires in COVID-19. Study at large: Acute and convalescent COVID-19 samples came from the United States, Italy and Spain. PBMCs, B-cell-depleted T cells, or T cells provided the cDNA or gDNA that made up the material.

Original processing methods: Estimates of nucleated cell counts were drawn from the amplification of reference gene primers. TCRdb's table, derived via immunoSEQ multiplex PCR, lists solely in-frame clones and lacks some. That table gives V, J and clone size, and the DNA gave D and trimming. In the table there are approximately 110,000 clones, more than 70% of which are singletons. The germline gives CDR1 SGHTA, CDR2 FQGNSA. The CDR3 extends over 16 amino acids. V lost 5 bases and J 4 bases, leaving 18 bases between the germline ends. V gene TRBV7-2 combines with J gene TRBJ2-1, with a tentative D call TRBD1 (9 bases). The sequenced sample was peripheral blood. This receptor was identified in a human donor in a cohort sampled during active COVID-19. Here the CDR3 DNA reads TGTGCCAGCAGCCGGGGGGGGACAGGGAAATACAATGAGCAGTTCTTC. Encoded protein: CASSRGGTGKYNEQFF.